These T cell receptor beta chains were read from a single sample in a study of T-cell memory formation after mild COVID-19. Each CDR3 protein is one row after TCRdb ran MiXCR on the 5' RACE reads. The table records fewer than 350,000 distinct CDR3 sequences, more than 13% of them present only once. Sequencing input: PBMCs or a T cell subset sorted from them (not recorded which). These receptors were taken from a man between 18 and 29 years old who had mild COVID-19 (a few samples of this study predate the infection). Cell type and time point are not known. Each CDR3 is given with its conserved first and last residue. Fields, in order: clone size, V gene, J gene, D gene, CDR3 protein, CDR3 DNA. D genes are given only for firm matches. Expanded clones get a size class; other rows say once, few or many, or leave the size out.

few	TRBV9	TRBJ1-1	TRBD1	CASRPGTGPNTEAFF	TGTGCCAGCAGACCCGGGACAGGGCCGAACACTGAAGCTTTCTTT
.	TRBV11-3	TRBJ2-3	.	CASSRGQGLTDTQYF	TGTGCCAGCAGCCGAGGCCAGGGGCTCACAGATACGCAGTATTTT
many	TRBV20-1	TRBJ2-3	.	CSARSAVTSTDTQYF	TGCAGTGCTAGGTCCGCGGTGACTAGCACAGATACGCAGTATTTT
once	TRBV11-1	TRBJ2-5	TRBD1	CASSFQTGDQETQYF	TGTGCCAGCAGCTTCCAAACAGGGGACCAAGAGACCCAGTACTTC
.	TRBV7-6	TRBJ1-1	.	CASSSFRGTGHTEAFF	TGTGCCAGCAGCTCCTTCAGGGGTACTGGTCACACTGAAGCTTTCTTT
.	TRBV7-2	TRBJ1-4	.	CASSSGAVDEKLFF	TGTGCCAGCAGCTCCGGGGCAGTCGATGAAAAACTGTTTTTT
few	TRBV27	TRBJ1-1	.	CASSSGTRNTEAFF	TGTGCCAGCAGTTCAGGGACTAGGAACACTGAAGCTTTCTTT
.	TRBV6-6	TRBJ1-6	.	CASSYYSSPLHF	TGTGCCAGCAGTTACTATAGTTCACCCCTCCACTTT
few	TRBV6-6	TRBJ2-3	.	CASSYSGLTDTQYF	TGTGCCAGCAGTTACTCGGGACTCACAGATACGCAGTATTTT
many	TRBV20-1	TRBJ2-3	.	CSAREPADTDTQYF	TGCAGTGCTAGAGAACCTGCGGACACAGATACGCAGTATTTT
few	TRBV12-3/TRBV12-4	TRBJ1-1	TRBD1	CASSQRQGWGTEAFF	TGTGCCAGCAGTCAACGACAGGGCTGGGGCACTGAAGCTTTCTTT
.	TRBV7-2	TRBJ1-4	.	CASSLLGTTNEKLFF	TGTGCCAGCAGCTTATTAGGCACAACTAATGAAAAACTGTTTTTT
.	TRBV12-3/TRBV12-4	TRBJ2-2	.	CASNTLPGAIAGELFF	TGTGCCAGCAATACCTTACCAGGGGCAATCGCCGGGGAGCTGTTTTTT
few	TRBV7-9	TRBJ1-1	.	CASSLAAAWTEAFF	TGTGCCAGCAGCTTAGCGGCGGCTTGGACTGAAGCTTTCTTT
.	TRBV7-8	TRBJ2-7	TRBD2	CASSLYVERGNEQYF	TGTGCCAGCAGCTTGTACGTTGAGCGGGGAAACGAGCAGTACTTC
.	TRBV5-1	TRBJ1-1	.	CASNMGGNTEAFF	TGCGCCAGCAATATGGGGGGGAACACTGAAGCTTTCTTT
few	TRBV7-2	TRBJ2-3	TRBD2	CASSFGGGADTQYF	TGTGCCAGCAGCTTCGGGGGGGGAGCAGATACGCAGTATTTT
few	TRBV15	TRBJ2-3	.	CATSRDSGGVGPDTQYF	TGTGCCACCAGCAGAGACTCAGGGGGGGTCGGACCAGATACGCAGTATTTT
few	TRBV6-5	TRBJ1-6	.	CASSYSIPLSSYNSPLHF	TGTGCCAGCAGTTACTCGATACCTTTAAGCTCCTATAATTCACCCCTCCACTTT